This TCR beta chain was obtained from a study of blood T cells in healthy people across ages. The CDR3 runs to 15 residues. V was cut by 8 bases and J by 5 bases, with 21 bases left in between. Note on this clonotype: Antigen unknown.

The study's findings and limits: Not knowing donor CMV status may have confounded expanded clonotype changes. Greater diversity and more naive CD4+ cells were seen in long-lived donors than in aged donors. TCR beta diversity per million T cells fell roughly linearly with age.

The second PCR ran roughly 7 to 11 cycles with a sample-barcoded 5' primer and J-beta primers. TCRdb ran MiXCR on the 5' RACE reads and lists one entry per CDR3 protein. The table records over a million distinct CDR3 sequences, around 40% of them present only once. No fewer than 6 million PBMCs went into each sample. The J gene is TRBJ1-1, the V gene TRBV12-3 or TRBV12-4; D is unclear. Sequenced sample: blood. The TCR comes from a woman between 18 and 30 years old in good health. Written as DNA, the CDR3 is TGTGCCAGCCTGGAGGAGGGAAAAATGCGGACTGAAGCTTTCTTT. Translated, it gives CASLEEGKMRTEAFF.